This TCR beta chain was recovered during a study of CD8 T cells in ankylosing spondylitis. Study-wide results and limits: From matched ankylosing spondylitis synovial fluid, disease-linked clones were reportedly recovered at significantly enriched levels. Clones linked with disease were CD8+ and fairly uncommon in the peripheral blood.

Quantitative molecular-barcoded 5'-RACE generated the TCR beta libraries. TCRdb re-derived calls from the 5' RACE reads in MiXCR, one entry per CDR3 protein. The data hold 350,000 to 400,000 distinct CDR3 sequences, with 20% to 25% observed a single time. Notes on this clonotype: Its antigen remains unidentified.

V lost 4 bases, J lost 0 bases, and 12 bases lay in between. Germline V CDR1 and CDR2: SQVTM, ANQGSEA. The length of the CDR3 is 14 residues. The chain joins TRBV29-1 to TRBJ1-1, with no clear D. Source material: blood, either unsorted or a sorted T cell fraction (not recorded which). This sequence was found in a male donor with ankylosing spondylitis or in good health (not recorded which). CDR3 sequence: CSVAAPNVNTEAFF. The CDR3 region has the DNA TGCAGCGTTGCGGCCCCCAATGTGAACACTGAAGCTTTCTTT.